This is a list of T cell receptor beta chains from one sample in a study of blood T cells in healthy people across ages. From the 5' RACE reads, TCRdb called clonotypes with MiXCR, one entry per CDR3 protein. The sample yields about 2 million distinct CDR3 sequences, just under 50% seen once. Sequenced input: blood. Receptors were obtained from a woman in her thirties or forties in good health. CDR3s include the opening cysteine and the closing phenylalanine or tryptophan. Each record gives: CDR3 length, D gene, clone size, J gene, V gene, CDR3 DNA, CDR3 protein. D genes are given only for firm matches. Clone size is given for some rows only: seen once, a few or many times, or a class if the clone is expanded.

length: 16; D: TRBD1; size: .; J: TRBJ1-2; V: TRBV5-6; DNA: TGTGCCAGCAGCTTGGAACAGGGGCGAATTAACTATGGCTACACCTTC; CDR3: CASSLEQGRINYGYTF
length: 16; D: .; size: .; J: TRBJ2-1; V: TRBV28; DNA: TGTGCCAGCAGTTCCTCTGGTCCGCAGGGTCGGTATGAGCAGTTCTTC; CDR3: CASSSSGPQGRYEQFF
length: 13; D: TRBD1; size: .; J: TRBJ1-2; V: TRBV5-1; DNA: TGCGCCAGCAGCCCGGGACAGGATAGCGGCTACACCTTC; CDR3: CASSPGQDSGYTF
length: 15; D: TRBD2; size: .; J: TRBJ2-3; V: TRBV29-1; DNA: TGCAGCGTTGCCAACCGGGGGGGGACGGGAGATACGCAGTATTTT; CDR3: CSVANRGGTGDTQYF
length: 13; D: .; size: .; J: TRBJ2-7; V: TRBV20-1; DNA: TGCAGTGCCGCCCTGGACAGATTCTACGAGCAGTACTTC; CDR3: CSAALDRFYEQYF
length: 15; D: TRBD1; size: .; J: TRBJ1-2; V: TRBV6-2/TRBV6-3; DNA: TGTGCCAGCAGCTTAAACAGGGGAGAAGTCTATGGCTACACCTTC; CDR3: CASSLNRGEVYGYTF
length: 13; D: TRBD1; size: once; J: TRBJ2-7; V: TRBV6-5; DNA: TGTGCCAGCGGGGACAGGGTGTTTGATGAGCAGTACTTC; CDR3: CASGDRVFDEQYF
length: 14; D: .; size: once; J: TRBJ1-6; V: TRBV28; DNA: TGTGCCAGCAGTTTTGTTCTGGGGAATTCACCCCTCCACTTT; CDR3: CASSFVLGNSPLHF
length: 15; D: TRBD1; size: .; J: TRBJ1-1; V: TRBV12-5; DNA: TGTGCTAGTGGTTTAGGAGGGGGCGTACGGACTGAAGCTTTCTTT; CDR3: CASGLGGGVRTEAFF
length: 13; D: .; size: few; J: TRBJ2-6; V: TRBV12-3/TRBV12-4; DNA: TGTGCCAGCAGCAGGGTTGGGGCCAACGTCCTGACTTTC; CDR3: CASSRVGANVLTF
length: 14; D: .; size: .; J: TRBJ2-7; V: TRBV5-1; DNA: TGCGCCAGCAACTCTCGATCGGACAGCTACGAGCAGTACTTC; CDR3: CASNSRSDSYEQYF
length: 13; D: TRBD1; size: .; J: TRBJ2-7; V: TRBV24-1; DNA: TGTGCCACCGCGGACAGGGGAGGCTACGAGCAGTACTTC; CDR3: CATADRGGYEQYF
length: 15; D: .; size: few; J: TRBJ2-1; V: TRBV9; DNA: TGTGCCAGCAGCGGGCGAATTCCTAGCCCCAATGAGCAGTTCTTC; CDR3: CASSGRIPSPNEQFF